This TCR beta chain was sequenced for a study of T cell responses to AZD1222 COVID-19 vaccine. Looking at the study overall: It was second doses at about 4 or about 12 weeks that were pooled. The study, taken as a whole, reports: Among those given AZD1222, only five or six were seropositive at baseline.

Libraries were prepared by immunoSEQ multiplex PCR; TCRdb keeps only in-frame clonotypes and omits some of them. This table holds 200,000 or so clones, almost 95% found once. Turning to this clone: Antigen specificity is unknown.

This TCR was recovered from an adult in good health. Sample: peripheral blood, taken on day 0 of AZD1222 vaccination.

DNA of the CDR3: TGCGCCAGCAGCTGGGGACAGGGGAAAAGTCAGCCCCAGCATTTT. Amino acids: CASSWGQGKSQPQHF. The gene calls are TRBV5-1 and TRBJ1-5; TRBD1 matches at 10 bases. CDR1 is SGHRS, CDR2 YFSETQ, per germline. This CDR3 has 15 residues. The ends lost 3 bases at V and 6 bases at J; junction bases unmatched: 6.